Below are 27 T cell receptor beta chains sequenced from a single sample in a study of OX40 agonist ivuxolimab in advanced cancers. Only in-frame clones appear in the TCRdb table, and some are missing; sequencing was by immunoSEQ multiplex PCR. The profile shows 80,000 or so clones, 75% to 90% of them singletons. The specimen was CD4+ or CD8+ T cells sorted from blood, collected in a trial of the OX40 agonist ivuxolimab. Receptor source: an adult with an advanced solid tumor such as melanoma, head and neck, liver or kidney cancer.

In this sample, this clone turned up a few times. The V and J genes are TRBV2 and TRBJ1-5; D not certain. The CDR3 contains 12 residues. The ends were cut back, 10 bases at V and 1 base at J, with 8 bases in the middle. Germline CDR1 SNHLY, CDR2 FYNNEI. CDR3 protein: CATRKSNQPQHF. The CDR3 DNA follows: TGTGCCACCAGGAAGAGCAATCAGCCCCAGCATTTT.

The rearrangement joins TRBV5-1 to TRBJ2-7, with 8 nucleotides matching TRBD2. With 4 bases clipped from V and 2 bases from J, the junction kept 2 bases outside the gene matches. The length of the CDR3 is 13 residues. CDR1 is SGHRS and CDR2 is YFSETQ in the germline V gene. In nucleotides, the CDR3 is TGCGCCAGCAGCACAGCGGGAGCCTACGAGCAGTACTTC. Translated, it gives CASSTAGAYEQYF.

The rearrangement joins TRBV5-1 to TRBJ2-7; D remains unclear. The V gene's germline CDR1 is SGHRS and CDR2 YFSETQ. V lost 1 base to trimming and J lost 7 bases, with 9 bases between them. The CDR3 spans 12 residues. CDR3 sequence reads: CASSLIPWEQYF. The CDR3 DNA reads TGCGCCAGCAGCTTGATCCCTTGGGAGCAGTACTTC.

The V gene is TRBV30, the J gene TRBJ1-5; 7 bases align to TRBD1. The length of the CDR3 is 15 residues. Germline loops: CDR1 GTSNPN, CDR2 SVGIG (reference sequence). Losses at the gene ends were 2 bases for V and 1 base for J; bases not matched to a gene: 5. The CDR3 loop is CAWSFTGVSNQPQHF. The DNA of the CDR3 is TGTGCCTGGAGTTTTACAGGGGTAAGCAATCAGCCCCAGCATTTT.

The CDR3 loop is CASSRDTYTEAFF. DNA of the CDR3: TGTGCCAGCAGCCGCGACACCTACACTGAAGCTTTCTTT. V is TRBV7-2 and J is TRBJ1-1; no firm D call. V lost 5 bases to trimming and J lost 3 bases, with 10 bases between them. This CDR3 region has 13 residues. CDR1 is SGHTA and CDR2 is FQGNSA in the germline V gene.

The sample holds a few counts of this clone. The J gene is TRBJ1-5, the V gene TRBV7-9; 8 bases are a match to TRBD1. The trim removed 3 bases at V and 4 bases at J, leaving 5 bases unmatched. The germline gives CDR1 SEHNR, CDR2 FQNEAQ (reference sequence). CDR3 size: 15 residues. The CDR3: CASSFTDRENQPQHF. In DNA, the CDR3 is TGTGCCAGCAGCTTCACGGACAGGGAGAATCAGCCCCAGCATTTT.

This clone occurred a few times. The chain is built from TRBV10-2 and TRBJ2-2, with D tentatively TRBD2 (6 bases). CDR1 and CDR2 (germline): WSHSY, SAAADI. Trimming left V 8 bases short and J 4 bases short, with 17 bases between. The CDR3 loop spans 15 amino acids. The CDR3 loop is CASRPPGESTGELFF. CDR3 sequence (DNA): TGCGCCAGCCGTCCACCGGGAGAAAGCACCGGGGAGCTGTTTTTT.

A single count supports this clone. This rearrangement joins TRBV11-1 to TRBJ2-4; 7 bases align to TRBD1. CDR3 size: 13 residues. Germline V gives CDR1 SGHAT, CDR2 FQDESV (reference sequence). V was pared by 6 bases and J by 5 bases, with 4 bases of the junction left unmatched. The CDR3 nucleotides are TGTGCCAGCAGTCCCGACAGGGAAAACATTCAGTACTTC. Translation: CASSPDRENIQYF.

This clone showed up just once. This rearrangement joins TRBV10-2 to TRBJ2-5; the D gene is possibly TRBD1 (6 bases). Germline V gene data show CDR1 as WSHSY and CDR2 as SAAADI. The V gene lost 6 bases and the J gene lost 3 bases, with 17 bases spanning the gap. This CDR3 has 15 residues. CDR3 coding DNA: TGCGCCAGCAGGATTAAACAGGGCTATGAAGAGACCCAGTACTTC. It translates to CASRIKQGYEETQYF.

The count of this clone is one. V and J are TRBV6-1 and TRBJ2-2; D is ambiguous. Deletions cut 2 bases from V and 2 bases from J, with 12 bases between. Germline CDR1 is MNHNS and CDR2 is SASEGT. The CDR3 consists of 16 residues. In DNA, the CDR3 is TGTGCCAGCAGTGAACAGGTTGGCAGCAACACCGGGGAGCTGTTTTTT. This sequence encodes CASSEQVGSNTGELFF.

The CDR3 loop is CASRLQGVRQETQYF. The CDR3 DNA sequence: TGTGCCAGCAGACTTCAGGGGGTACGGCAAGAGACCCAGTACTTC. The V call is TRBV27, the J call TRBJ2-5, with 7 bases fitting TRBD1. J was trimmed by 2 bases and V by 6 bases; bases with no gene match: 9. CDR3 size: 15 residues. Looked up from germline, CDR1 is MNHEY and CDR2 is SMNVEV (reference sequence).

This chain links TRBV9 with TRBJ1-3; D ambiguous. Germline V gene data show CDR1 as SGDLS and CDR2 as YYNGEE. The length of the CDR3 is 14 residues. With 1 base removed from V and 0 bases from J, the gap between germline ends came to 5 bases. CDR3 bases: TGTGCCAGCAGCGTATCGGACTCTGGAAACACCATATATTTT. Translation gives CASSVSDSGNTIYF.

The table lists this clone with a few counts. For the CDR3, the DNA is TGTGCCAGCAGTTACTCGAGGGGGGGGATGCCTTATGGCTACACCTTC. It translates to CASSYSRGGMPYGYTF. The V gene is TRBV6-6, the J gene TRBJ1-2, with a tentative D call TRBD1 (6 bases). CDR3 length: 16 amino acids. V lost 0 bases and J 5 bases, leaving 16 bases between the germline ends. Germline CDR1 MNHNY, CDR2 SVGAGI (reference sequence).

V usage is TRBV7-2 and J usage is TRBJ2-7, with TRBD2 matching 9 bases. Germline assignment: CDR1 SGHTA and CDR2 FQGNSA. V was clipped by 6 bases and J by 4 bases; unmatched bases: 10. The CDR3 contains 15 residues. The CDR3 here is CASRLLAGAGYEQYF. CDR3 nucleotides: TGTGCCAGCAGGTTATTAGCGGGGGCAGGGTACGAGCAGTACTTC.

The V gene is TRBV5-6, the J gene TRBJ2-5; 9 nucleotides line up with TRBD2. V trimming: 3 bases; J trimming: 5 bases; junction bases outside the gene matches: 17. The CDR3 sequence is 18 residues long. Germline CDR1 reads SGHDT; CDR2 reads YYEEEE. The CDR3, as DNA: TGTGCCAGCAGCTGGATCAGGGGTAGCGGGAGATTCGCGGAGACCCAGTACTTC. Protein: CASSWIRGSGRFAETQYF.

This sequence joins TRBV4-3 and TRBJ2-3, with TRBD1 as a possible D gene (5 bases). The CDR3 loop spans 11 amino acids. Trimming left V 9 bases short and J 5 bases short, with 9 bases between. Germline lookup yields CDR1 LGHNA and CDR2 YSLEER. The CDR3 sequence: CASQGVDTQYF. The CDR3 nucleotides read TGCGCCAGTCAGGGCGTAGATACGCAGTATTTT.

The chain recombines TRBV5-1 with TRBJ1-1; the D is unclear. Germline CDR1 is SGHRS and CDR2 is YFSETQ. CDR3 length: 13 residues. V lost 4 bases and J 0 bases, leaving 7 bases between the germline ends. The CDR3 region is CASSPNMNTEAFF. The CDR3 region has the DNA TGCGCCAGCAGCCCTAACATGAACACTGAAGCTTTCTTT.

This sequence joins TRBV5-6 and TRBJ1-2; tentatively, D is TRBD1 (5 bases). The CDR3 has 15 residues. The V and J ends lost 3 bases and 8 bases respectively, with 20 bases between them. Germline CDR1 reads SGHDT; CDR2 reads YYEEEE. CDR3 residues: CASSSYANRDLGYTF. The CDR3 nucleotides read TGTGCCAGCAGCTCTTATGCAAACCGGGACCTAGGCTACACCTTC.

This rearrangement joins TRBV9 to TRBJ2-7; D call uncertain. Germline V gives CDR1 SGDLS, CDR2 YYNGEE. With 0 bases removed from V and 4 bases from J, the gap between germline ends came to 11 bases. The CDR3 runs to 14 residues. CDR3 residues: CASSVGGRVYEQYF. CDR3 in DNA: TGTGCCAGCAGCGTAGGCGGTAGGGTATACGAGCAGTACTTC.

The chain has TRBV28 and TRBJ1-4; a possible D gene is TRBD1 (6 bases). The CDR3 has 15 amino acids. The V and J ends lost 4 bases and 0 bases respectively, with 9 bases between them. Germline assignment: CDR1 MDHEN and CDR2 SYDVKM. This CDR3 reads CASSSDSSTNEKLFF. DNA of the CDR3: TGTGCCAGCAGTTCGGACAGTTCAACTAATGAAAAACTGTTTTTT. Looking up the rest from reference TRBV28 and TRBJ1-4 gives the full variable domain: DVKVTQSSRYLVKRTGEKVFLECVQDMDHENMFWYRQDPGLGLRLIYFSYDVKMKEKGDIPEGYSVSREKKERFSLILESASTNQTSMYLCASSSDSSTNEKLFFGSGTQLSVL.

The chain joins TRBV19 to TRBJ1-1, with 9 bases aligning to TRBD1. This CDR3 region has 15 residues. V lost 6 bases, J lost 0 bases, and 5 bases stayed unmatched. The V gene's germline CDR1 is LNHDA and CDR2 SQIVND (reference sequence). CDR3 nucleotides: TGTGCCAGTAGGGACAGGGGATTCGTGAACACTGAAGCTTTCTTT. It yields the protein CASRDRGFVNTEAFF.

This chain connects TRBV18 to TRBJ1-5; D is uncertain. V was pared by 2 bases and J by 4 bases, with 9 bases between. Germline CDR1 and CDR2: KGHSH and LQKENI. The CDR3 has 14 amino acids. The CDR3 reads CASSPAAGNQPQHF. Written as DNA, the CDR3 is TGTGCCAGCTCACCAGCGGCAGGAAATCAGCCCCAGCATTTT.

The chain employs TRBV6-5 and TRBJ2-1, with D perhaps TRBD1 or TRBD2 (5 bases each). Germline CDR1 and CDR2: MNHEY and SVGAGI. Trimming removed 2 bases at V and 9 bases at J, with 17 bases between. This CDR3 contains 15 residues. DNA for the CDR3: TGTGCCAGCAGTTACGGGGTGGGGACCTATGGTGAGCAGTTCTTC. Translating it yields CASSYGVGTYGEQFF.

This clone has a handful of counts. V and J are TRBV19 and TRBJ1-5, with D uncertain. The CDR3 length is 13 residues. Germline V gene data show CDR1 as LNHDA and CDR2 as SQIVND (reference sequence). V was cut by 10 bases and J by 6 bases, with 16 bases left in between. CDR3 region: CATRKGPFQPQHF. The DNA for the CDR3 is TGTGCCACCCGTAAGGGTCCGTTTCAGCCCCAGCATTTT.

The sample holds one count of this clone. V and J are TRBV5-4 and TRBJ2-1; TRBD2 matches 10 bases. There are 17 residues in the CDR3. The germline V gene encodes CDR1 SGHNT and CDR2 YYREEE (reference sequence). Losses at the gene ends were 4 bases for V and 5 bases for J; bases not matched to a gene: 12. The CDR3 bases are TGTGCCAGCAGCCCCTTAGCGGGGGGCCGGGGTAACAATGAGCAGTTCTTC. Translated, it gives CASSPLAGGRGNNEQFF.

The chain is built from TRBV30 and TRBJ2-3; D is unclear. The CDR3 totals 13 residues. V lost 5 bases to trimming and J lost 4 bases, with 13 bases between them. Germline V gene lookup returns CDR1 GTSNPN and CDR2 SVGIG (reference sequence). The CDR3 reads CAWGLRNADTQYF. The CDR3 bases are TGTGCCTGGGGGCTCCGTAACGCAGATACGCAGTATTTT.

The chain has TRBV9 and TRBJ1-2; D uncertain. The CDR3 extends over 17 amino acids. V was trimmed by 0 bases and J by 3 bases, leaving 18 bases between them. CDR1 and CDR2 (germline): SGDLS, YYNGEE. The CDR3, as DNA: TGTGCCAGCAGCGTAGACTTGGTGGCCCATCGCGACTATGGCTACACCTTC. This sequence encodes CASSVDLVAHRDYGYTF.